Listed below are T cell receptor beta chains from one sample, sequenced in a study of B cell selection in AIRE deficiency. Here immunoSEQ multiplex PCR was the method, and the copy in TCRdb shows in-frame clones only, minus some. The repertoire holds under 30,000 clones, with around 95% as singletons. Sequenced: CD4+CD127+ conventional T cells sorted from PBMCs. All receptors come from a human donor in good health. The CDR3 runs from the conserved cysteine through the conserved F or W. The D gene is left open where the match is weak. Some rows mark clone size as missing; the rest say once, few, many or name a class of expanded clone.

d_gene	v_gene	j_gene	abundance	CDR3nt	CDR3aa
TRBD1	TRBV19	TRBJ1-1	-	TGTGCCAGTAGTGGGGGCCAGGGGGCGATGAACACTGAAGCTTTCTTT	CASSGGQGAMNTEAFF
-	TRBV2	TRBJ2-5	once	TGTGCCAGCAGTGTGGGGCGTGAGACCCAGTACTTC	CASSVGRETQYF
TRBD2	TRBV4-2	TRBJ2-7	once	TGTGCCAGCAGCCGAGAGCTTAGCGGGAGGGGGCACTACGAGCAGTACTTC	CASSRELSGRGHYEQYF
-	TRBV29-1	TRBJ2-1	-	TGCAGCGTCCCCTTTACTAGCCTAGACTACAATGAGCAGTTCTTC	CSVPFTSLDYNEQFF
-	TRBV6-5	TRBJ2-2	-	TGTGCCAGCAGCACGCCAGGGGCATTAACCGGGGAGCTGTTTTTT	CASSTPGALTGELFF
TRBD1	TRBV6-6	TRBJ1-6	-	TGTGCCAGCAGGGTCGGGACAGGGGGCTACGGGTCACCCCTCCACTTT	CASRVGTGGYGSPLHF
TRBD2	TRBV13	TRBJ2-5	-	TGTGCCAGCAGCTCACTAGCGGTCCAAGAGACCCAGTACTTC	CASSSLAVQETQYF
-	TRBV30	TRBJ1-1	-	TGTGCCTGGAGTCTTCCAAGGGACTTGAACACTGAAGCTTTCTTT	CAWSLPRDLNTEAFF
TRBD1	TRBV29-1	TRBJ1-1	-	TGCAGCGTTGAGTCGTGGCCGGGACAGGGGGCTTGGAACACTGAAGCTTTCTTT	CSVESWPGQGAWNTEAFF
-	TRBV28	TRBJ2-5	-	TGTGCCAGCAGTCTCCCCAAGAAGTCGGAGACCCAGTACTTC	CASSLPKKSETQYF
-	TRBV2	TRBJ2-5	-	TGTGCCAGCTGCAGCCAAGAGACCCAGTACTTC	CASCSQETQYF